Below are 5 T cell receptor beta chains sequenced from a single sample in a study of cytomegalovirus exposure and HLA in healthy donors. Primers for the PCR totalled 60 Vbeta and 13 Jbeta. This table comes from immunoSEQ multiplex PCR, and its TCRdb copy is limited to in-frame clones, with some not included. The repertoire holds about 170,000 clones, with about 81% as singletons. Sequenced: PBMCs. These receptors came from a woman aged 50 to 60 in good health and CMV-seropositive.

This clone was seen only a few times. At one of its ends the junction is not consistent with the germline gene, which may arise from a read error. The chain combines TRBV14 with TRBJ2-1; the match to TRBD2 covers 7 bases. The CDR3 length is 12 residues. Germline V gene lookup returns CDR1 SGHDN and CDR2 FVKESK. The CDR3 region has the DNA TGTGCCAGCAGCAAAGAGTTGGGACTAATATTCTTC. This sequence encodes CASSKELGLIFF.

This rearrangement joins TRBV4-1 to TRBJ2-7; TRBD1 matches 9 bases. J gave up 1 base and V 1 base, and 2 bases lay outside the gene matches. CDR3 length: 15 residues. Germline loops: CDR1 MGHRA, CDR2 YSYEKL. The CDR3 DNA reads as TGCGCCAGCAGCCAAGGACAGGGGGGATCCTACGAGCAGTACTTC. Translated, it gives CASSQGQGGSYEQYF.

V usage is TRBV19 and J usage is TRBJ1-1; 7 bases agree with TRBD1. This CDR3 contains 20 residues. Germline V gene lookup returns CDR1 LNHDA and CDR2 SQIVND (reference sequence). The V and J ends lost 0 bases and 5 bases, in that order; junction bases with no gene match: 21. CDR3 in amino acids: CASSIESRTNRGGMRTEAFF. CDR3 DNA sequence: TGTGCCAGTAGTATAGAAAGCCGAACAAACAGGGGCGGCATGAGGACTGAAGCTTTCTTT. Full variable domain (remainder filled in from reference TRBV19 and TRBJ1-1): DGGITQSPKYLFRKEGQNVTLSCEQNLNHDAMYWYRQDPGQGLRLIYYSQIVNDFQKGDIAEGYSVSREKKESFPLTVTSAQKNPTAFYLCASSIESRTNRGGMRTEAFFGQGTRLTVV.

The chain carries TRBV5-1 and TRBJ1-2; D is possibly TRBD1 (6 bases). Trimming took off 5 bases at V and 0 bases at J, with 8 bases between the two ends. Per the germline V gene, CDR1 is SGHRS and CDR2 is YFSETQ. CDR3 length: 13 amino acids. CDR3 nucleotide sequence: TGCGCCAGCAGTTGGACAGCTAACTATGGCTACACCTTC. The encoded protein is CASSWTANYGYTF.

This clone has a handful of counts. The germline gene is not matched at one end of the junction; a read error may be the cause. The chain carries TRBV7-9 and TRBJ2-1; TRBD2 aligns across 13 bases. Germline lookup yields CDR1 SEHNR and CDR2 FQNEAQ (reference sequence). The CDR3 is made up of 18 amino acids. CDR3 sequence reads: CSSSLGQTSGGASNEQFF. The CDR3 coding sequence is TGTTCCAGCAGCTTAGGGCAAACTAGCGGGGGGGCGTCCAATGAGCAGTTCTTC.